What follows is one TCR beta chain and its context. Its antigen is undetermined. A junction boundary mismatches the germline segment, possibly from a read error. Other DNA sequences from this sample encode an identical CDR3 as well. The CDR3 totals 13 residues. Germline assignment: CDR1 SGHDT and CDR2 YYEEEE. TCRdb keeps only in-frame clones here, not all; method: immunoSEQ multiplex PCR. In the table there are about 20,000 clones, over 65% of which are singletons. This sample is part of a study of PD-1 blockade in classical Hodgkin lymphoma. About the research overall: Nivolumab was given intravenously to patients at 3 mg/kg every 2 weeks.

Time point indicated: cycle 4 day 1 (C4D1), after less than 7 weeks of nivolumab. Following autologous stem cell transplantation, relapse occurred in every patient, and exposure to brentuximab vedotin varied. Applied to thawed PBMCs, magnetic negative selection was the method used to isolate CD8+ T cells. Progressive disease, partial response or complete response was each patient's best response. Study-wide findings and caveats: Complete responders' baseline diversity resembled that of newly diagnosed patients. TCR diversity rose significantly by C4D1 in CD4+ but not CD8+ cells.

The chain employs TRBV5-6 and TRBJ1-2; D is perhaps TRBD1 (6 bases). The TCR originated in a human donor with classical Hodgkin lymphoma. Sequenced material: CD8+ T cells from blood, taken before the fourth cycle of nivolumab. The CDR3 loop is CASSLSGGLGYTF. In nucleotides, the CDR3 is TGTGCTAGCAGCTTGAGCGGGGGCTTAGGCTACACCTTC.